A selection of T cell receptor beta chains follows, all from one sample in a study of pediatric ulcerative colitis. Using immunoSEQ multiplex PCR, the repertoire was profiled, and TCRdb retains in-frame clones only, with some absent. The data contain about 35,000 clones, around 80% of them singletons. What was sequenced was gut tissue. The receptors stem from a boy aged 5-17 years with mild ulcerative colitis. Each CDR3 is given with its conserved first and last residue. The D gene is left open where the match is weak. Size is stated for part of the rows, as once, few or many counts, or as a class when the clone is expanded.

.	TRBV30	.	TRBJ1-6	CAWSKRGSSVSYNSPLHF	TGTGCCTGGAGCAAAAGGGGTTCAAGTGTCTCCTATAATTCACCCCTCCACTTT
.	TRBV10-3	.	TRBJ1-1	CAISDEWGTEAFF	TGTGCCATCAGTGATGAGTGGGGGACTGAAGCTTTCTTT
.	TRBV6-1	once	TRBJ2-3	CASSGWSSTDTQYF	TGTGCCAGCAGTGGCTGGTCTAGCACAGATACGCAGTATTTT
.	TRBV2	.	TRBJ1-2	CASTPPGRYYPENYGYTF	TGTGCCAGCACCCCTCCTGGACGCTACTATCCGGAAAACTATGGCTACACCTTC
TRBD2	TRBV19	once	TRBJ2-7	CASSFSGGSAYEQYF	TGTGCCAGTAGTTTCAGCGGGGGGTCGGCCTACGAGCAGTACTTC
TRBD1	TRBV10-3	.	TRBJ2-7	CAIRDREYEQYF	TGTGCCATCCGGGACAGGGAGTACGAGCAGTACTTC
.	TRBV7-2	.	TRBJ2-2	CASSLGRGTGELFF	TGTGCCAGCAGCTTAGGGAGGGGGACCGGGGAGCTGTTTTTT
TRBD1	TRBV7-2	few	TRBJ1-2	CASSQGGGSRAGYGYTF	TGTGCCAGCAGCCAGGGGGGCGGGAGCAGGGCGGGCTATGGCTACACCTTC
.	TRBV25-1	.	TRBJ2-5	CASSPGRGSQETQYF	TGTGCCAGCAGTCCGGGGAGGGGGAGCCAAGAGACCCAGTACTTC
TRBD1	TRBV7-6	once	TRBJ1-6	CASSQDRGSGSPLHF	TGTGCCAGCAGTCAAGACAGGGGGAGCGGTTCACCCCTCCACTTT
.	TRBV7-9	.	TRBJ2-7	CASSRNEQYF	TGTGCCAGCTCTCGGAACGAGCAGTACTTC
.	TRBV5-5	.	TRBJ1-1	CASSFEPRVTNTEAFF	TGTGCCAGCAGCTTTGAGCCCAGGGTTACGAACACTGAAGCTTTCTTT
.	TRBV5-1	.	TRBJ1-3	CASSLVSGLGNTIYF	TGCGCCAGCAGCTTGGTATCAGGGCTTGGAAACACCATATATTTT
.	TRBV7-8	.	TRBJ1-2	CASRDIGRTNYGYTF	TGTGCCAGCAGAGATATTGGACGGACTAACTATGGCTACACCTTC
.	TRBV12-2	.	TRBJ2-7	CASRSLGKTGTVNSYEQYF	TGTGCAAGTCGCTCTCTGGGAAAAACCGGGACAGTGAACTCCTACGAGCAGTACTTC
.	TRBV21-1	.	TRBJ2-7	CASSKVNTFYEQYF	TGTGCCAGCAGCAAAGTGAACACCTTCTACGAGCAGTACTTC
.	TRBV5-6	few	TRBJ1-5	CASSFGGRPQHF	TGTGCCAGCAGCTTTGGGGGGAGGCCCCAGCATTTT
TRBD2	TRBV9	.	TRBJ2-5	CASSPPGGAWETQYF	TGTGCCAGCAGCCCCCCCGGGGGGGCCTGGGAGACCCAGTACTTC
.	TRBV5-8	.	TRBJ2-1	CASSLGEGDNEQFF	TGTGCCAGCAGCTTGGGGGAGGGGGACAATGAGCAGTTCTTC
.	TRBV27	.	TRBJ1-5	CASSLGQLNQPQHF	TGTGCCAGCAGTTTAGGACAGCTCAATCAGCCCCAGCATTTT
TRBD2	TRBV4-1	.	TRBJ2-5	CASSPGGRLVIETQYF	TGCGCCAGCAGCCCGGGGGGGAGGCTGGTTATAGAGACCCAGTACTTC
.	TRBV25-1	.	TRBJ2-3	CASSDNTDTQYF	TGTGCCAGCAGTGACAACACAGATACGCAGTATTTT
TRBD1	TRBV14	.	TRBJ1-2	CASSRRGLAGYTF	TGTGCCAGCAGCCGCAGGGGGCTTGCTGGCTACACCTTC
TRBD1	TRBV5-1	.	TRBJ1-1	CASRTGGMNTEAFF	TGCGCCAGCAGAACAGGGGGAATGAACACTGAAGCTTTCTTT
.	TRBV19	.	TRBJ1-4	CASRKLTAATNEKLFF	TGTGCCAGTAGAAAATTGACAGCCGCAACTAATGAAAAACTGTTTTTT
.	TRBV5-1	.	TRBJ2-5	CASSPQALARETQYF	TGCGCCAGCAGCCCCCAGGCCCTAGCGCGAGAGACCCAGTACTTC